One and the same sample provided the 27 T cell receptor beta chains below, sequenced in a study of blood T cell repertoires in COVID-19. Clones were sequenced by immunoSEQ multiplex PCR, and TCRdb holds only the in-frame ones, with some missing. The data show just under 30,000 clones, with 80% to 90% seen just once and roughly 9.6% held by the top ten. The sequencing input was peripheral blood. These receptors were collected from a human donor in a cohort sampled during active COVID-19.

The genes are TRBV18 and TRBJ2-5; 10 bases agree with TRBD1. Trimming took 6 bases from V and 5 from J; bases not matched to a gene: 12. This CDR3 is built from 16 residues. CDR1 is KGHSH and CDR2 is LQKENI in the germline V gene. The CDR3, as DNA: TGTGCCAGCTCGCGGACAGGGGGGCTTGTTGGCGAGACCCAGTACTTC. This codes for CASSRTGGLVGETQYF.

The V gene is TRBV4-2, the J gene TRBJ1-5, with TRBD1 identical over 7 bases. This CDR3 has 15 residues. V lost 0 bases, J lost 5 bases, and 4 bases stayed unmatched. Germline V gene lookup returns CDR1 LGHNA and CDR2 YNFKEQ. CDR3 coding DNA: TGTGCCAGCAGCCAAGATCGACAGGGCCATCAGCCCCAGCATTTT. Amino acids: CASSQDRQGHQPQHF.

The V and J genes are TRBV7-8 and TRBJ1-2; 7 bases are a match to TRBD1. Trimming at V came to 5 bases and at J to 4 bases, leaving 4 bases not matched to a gene. The CDR3 runs to 13 residues. Germline V gene lookup returns CDR1 SGHVS and CDR2 FQNEAQ. For the CDR3, the DNA is TGTGCCAGCAGCCTGGACAGGCGCTATGGCTACACCTTC. This encodes CASSLDRRYGYTF.

The sample holds a few counts of this clone. The rearrangement uses TRBV14 and TRBJ2-2; no definite D call. CDR3 length equals 14 residues. Trimming removed 1 base at V and 5 bases at J, with 8 bases between. CDR1 is SGHDN, CDR2 FVKESK, per germline. CDR3 nucleotide sequence: TGTGCCAGCAGCCAAGTCCCGGGTACCGGGGAGCTGTTTTTT. It yields the protein CASSQVPGTGELFF.

The chain is built from TRBV9 and TRBJ2-5; 10 bases match TRBD1. Trimming removed 4 bases from V and 5 bases from J; junction bases left unmatched: 8. The germline V gene encodes CDR1 SGDLS and CDR2 YYNGEE. The CDR3 consists of 15 residues. CDR3 nucleotide sequence: TGTGCCAGCAGCCGTCCGGGACAGGGGACGGAGACCCAGTACTTC. Translated, it gives CASSRPGQGTETQYF. The whole variable domain, remainder taken from reference TRBV9 and TRBJ2-5, is DSGVTQTPKHLITATGQRVTLRCSPRSGDLSVYWYQQSLDQGLQFLIQYYNGEERAKGNILERFSAQQFPDLHSELNLSSLELGDSALYFCASSRPGQGTETQYFGPGTRLLVL.

The genes are TRBV6-4 and TRBJ1-1; D uncertain. V gave up 5 bases and J gave up 2 bases, with 9 bases separating them. The CDR3 consists of 13 residues. Germline-derived CDR1 and CDR2 are MRHNA and SNTAGT. CDR3 sequence: CASSSTINTEAFF. The DNA of the CDR3 is TGTGCCAGCAGTAGTACTATCAACACTGAAGCTTTCTTT.

This clone is a singleton in its sample. The CDR3 DNA reads TGTGCCAGCAGCCTAGGAGGACAGGGGGAGGCAGATACGCAGTATTTT. This codes for CASSLGGQGEADTQYF. The gene calls are TRBV11-3 and TRBJ2-3, with TRBD1 identical over 10 bases. This CDR3 spans 16 amino acids. Losses at the gene ends were 5 bases for V and 4 bases for J; bases not matched to a gene: 9. Germline-derived CDR1 and CDR2 are SGHNT and YENEEA.

This clone was recorded only once. The chain uses TRBV14 and TRBJ1-5; 9 nucleotides agree with TRBD1. The germline gives CDR1 SGHDN, CDR2 FVKESK. The CDR3 runs to 17 residues. The ends lost 2 bases at V and 1 base at J; junction bases unmatched: 6. CDR3 sequence reads: CASSQRQGGWSNQPQHF. The DNA for the CDR3 is TGTGCCAGCAGCCAAAGACAGGGGGGGTGGAGCAATCAGCCCCAGCATTTT.

This clone appeared a few times. V and J are TRBV4-2 and TRBJ1-1; perhaps TRBD1 as D (5 bases). This CDR3 spans 14 amino acids. Germline CDR1 LGHNA, CDR2 YNFKEQ. V lost 3 bases and J 0 bases, leaving 8 bases between the germline ends. Here the CDR3 DNA reads TGTGCCAGCAGCCAGACAGAGATGAACACTGAAGCTTTCTTT. It specifies CASSQTEMNTEAFF.

This chain links TRBV9 with TRBJ2-7; D perhaps matches TRBD1 (5 bases). This CDR3 spans 15 amino acids. Germline values: CDR1 SGDLS, CDR2 YYNGEE. Trimming pared 0 bases from V and 5 bases from J, leaving 15 bases between. The CDR3 loop is CASSVGAGREDEQYF. CDR3 sequence (DNA): TGTGCCAGCAGCGTAGGAGCTGGCAGGGAAGACGAGCAGTACTTC.

V usage is TRBV7-2 and J usage is TRBJ2-3, with TRBD2 identical over 7 bases. Germline V lookup: CDR1 SGHTA, CDR2 FQGNSA. V lost 4 bases, J lost 5 bases, and 12 bases stayed unmatched. CDR3 length: 16 amino acids. The CDR3 DNA reads as TGTGCCAGCAGCTCGCGCCCCGGGGGGACGGGAGATACGCAGTATTTT. This translates into CASSSRPGGTGDTQYF.

The CDR3: CASAREVPGYTF. As DNA, the CDR3 is TGTGCCAGCGCCCGGGAAGTACCTGGCTACACCTTC. The chain links TRBV6-5 to TRBJ1-2; D is uncertain. Trimming removed 8 bases from V and 7 bases from J, with 14 bases in between. This CDR3 has 12 residues. From germline, CDR1 is MNHEY and CDR2 SVGAGI.

This rearrangement joins TRBV11-1 to TRBJ2-5; a weak D match, TRBD2 (6 bases). Trimming removed 3 bases at V and 5 bases at J, with 16 bases between. The CDR3 is 15 residues long. Germline V CDR1 and CDR2: SGHAT, FQDESV (reference sequence). The DNA of the CDR3 is TGTGCCAGCAGCTTCCGACTAGGAGGAGATGAGACCCAGTACTTC. Translating gives CASSFRLGGDETQYF.

This chain uses TRBV19 with TRBJ1-1; a weak D match, TRBD1 (5 bases). This CDR3 has 12 amino acids. Germline V CDR1 and CDR2: LNHDA, SQIVND (reference sequence). The V and J ends lost 6 bases and 6 bases respectively, with 11 bases between them. CDR3 nucleotide sequence: TGTGCCAGTAGGGCGGGGGTCGCTGAAGCTTTCTTT. This translates into CASRAGVAEAFF.

The chain links TRBV2 to TRBJ2-4, with 7 bases that match TRBD2. Germline V CDR1 and CDR2: SNHLY, FYNNEI. V was pared by 10 bases and J by 0 bases, with 15 bases of the junction left unmatched. The CDR3 is 17 amino acids. The CDR3 DNA reads TGTGCCACTCCTCCGGCACGGGGGGAAATAGCCAAAAACATTCAGTACTTC. This gives the protein CATPPARGEIAKNIQYF.

This chain uses TRBV5-1 with TRBJ2-5, with a weak D call TRBD2 (6 bases). V lost 7 bases, J lost 5 bases, and 12 bases lay in between. The CDR3 extends over 12 amino acids. Looked up from germline, CDR1 is SGHRS and CDR2 is YFSETQ. The CDR3 region has the DNA TGCGCCAGCCTTGGGACTTCTGAGACCCAGTACTTC. Residues: CASLGTSETQYF.

This clone has a single count. The chain couples TRBV7-9 to TRBJ1-5; 8 bases map to TRBD1. From germline, CDR1 is SEHNR and CDR2 FQNEAQ (reference sequence). The trim removed 4 bases at V and 7 bases at J, leaving 6 bases unmatched. CDR3 length: 14 amino acids. CDR3 in DNA: TGTGCCAGCAGCTACGGACAGGGTGGCCAGCCCCAGCATTTT. It translates to CASSYGQGGQPQHF.

The chain carries TRBV7-8 and TRBJ1-5; D is unresolved. Germline V CDR1 and CDR2: SGHVS, FQNEAQ. The ends were cut back, 6 bases at V and 4 bases at J, with 19 bases in the middle. CDR3 length equals 16 residues. CDR3 nucleotide sequence: TGTGCCAGCAGTTCCATCGAGGGCCCGTCAAATCAGCCCCAGCATTTT. Translation gives CASSSIEGPSNQPQHF.

This clone was seen once. The rearrangement uses TRBV7-6 and TRBJ2-5, with 7 bases matching TRBD2. Germline CDR1 is SGHVS and CDR2 is FNYEAQ. The trim removed 5 bases at V and 2 bases at J, leaving 11 bases unmatched. This CDR3 has 16 residues. The CDR3 sequence: CASSPLLAGLQETQYF. CDR3 bases: TGTGCCAGCAGCCCCTTATTAGCGGGCCTTCAAGAGACCCAGTACTTC.

J is TRBJ2-1 and V is TRBV2; D uncertain. The V end lost 2 bases, the J end lost 8 bases, and 13 bases lay between the germline ends. CDR1 and CDR2 (germline): SNHLY, FYNNEI. This CDR3 comprises 14 residues. The CDR3 DNA reads TGTGCCAGCAGTGAAACGGGTAATGTCGATGAGCAGTTCTTC. Translated, it gives CASSETGNVDEQFF. Full variable domain (outside the CDR3, taken from reference TRBV2 and TRBJ2-1): EPEVTQTPSHQVTQMGQEVILRCVPISNHLYFYWYRQILGQKVEFLVSFYNNEISEKSEIFDDQFSVERPDGSNFTLKIRSTKLEDSAMYFCASSETGNVDEQFFGPGTRLTVL.

This clone was picked up one time. The rearrangement links TRBV14 to TRBJ2-5, with no clear D. V lost 4 bases and J 2 bases, leaving 8 bases between the germline ends. The germline CDR1 and CDR2 sequences are SGHDN and FVKESK. The CDR3 consists of 13 residues. CDR3 DNA sequence: TGTGCCAGCAGCCTACGAGGACAAGAGACCCAGTACTTC. It encodes CASSLRGQETQYF. Variable domain in full (rest from reference TRBV14 and TRBJ2-5): EAGVTQFPSHSVIEKGQTVTLRCDPISGHDNLYWYRRVMGKEIKFLLHFVKESKQDESGMPNNRFLAERTGGTYSTLKVQPAELEDSGVYFCASSLRGQETQYFGPGTRLLVL.

The rearrangement links TRBV3-1 (or the pseudogene TRBV3-2) to TRBJ2-1; 7 bases map to TRBD2. The CDR3 length is 13 residues. Germline V gene lookup returns CDR1 LGHDT and CDR2 YNNKEL (reference sequence). Unmatched junction bases numbered 7, after V lost 5 bases and J lost 9 bases. CDR3 sequence (DNA): TGTGCCAGCAGCATTACTAGCGCGGGTGAGCAGTTCTTC. This gives the protein CASSITSAGEQFF.

This chain joins TRBV6-5 and TRBJ2-3, with 7 nucleotides matching TRBD2. Per germline, CDR1 MNHEY and CDR2 SVGAGI. This CDR3 comprises 14 residues. The V and J ends lost 7 bases and 2 bases, in that order; junction bases with no gene match: 6. Written as DNA, the CDR3 is TGTGCCAGCAAGCCTCGGGGGGACACAGATACGCAGTATTTT. Its translation: CASKPRGDTDTQYF.

The rearrangement uses TRBV9 and TRBJ2-2; D is ambiguous. Per germline, CDR1 SGDLS and CDR2 YYNGEE. CDR3 length: 10 residues. V lost 5 bases and J lost 13, with 9 bases in between. The CDR3, as DNA: TGTGCCAGCAGTTGCCGAGGGCTGTTTTTT. Protein sequence: CASSCRGLFF.

This clone appeared once. This chain connects TRBV7-8 to TRBJ2-7, with D tentatively TRBD2 (6 bases). Germline CDR1 reads SGHVS; CDR2 reads FQNEAQ. V was cut by 1 base and J by 7 bases, with 17 bases left in between. The CDR3 is 15 amino acids. As DNA, the CDR3 is TGTGCCAGCAGCTTAGACCGGGACCGGGGGAGGGAGCAGTACTTC. It is translated as CASSLDRDRGREQYF.

The chain combines TRBV5-5 with TRBJ1-2, with 9 bases identical to TRBD1. Germline V gene data show CDR1 as SGHKS and CDR2 as YYEKEE (reference sequence). V shed 0 bases, J shed 4 bases, and the junction held 4 bases outside the gene matches. This CDR3 region has 15 residues. CDR3 sequence reads: CASSLGTGVAYGYTF. The CDR3 DNA reads as TGTGCCAGCAGCTTGGGGACAGGGGTGGCCTATGGCTACACCTTC.

This rearrangement joins TRBV19 to TRBJ1-5, with 9 nucleotides matching TRBD1. CDR1 and CDR2 from the germline V gene are LNHDA and SQIVND (reference sequence). V was pared by 5 bases and J by 0 bases, with 8 bases of the junction left unmatched. CDR3 length: 17 residues. The DNA of the CDR3 is TGTGCCAGTAGTTCAATACAGGGGGCCTATAGCAATCAGCCCCAGCATTTT. It yields the protein CASSSIQGAYSNQPQHF. Full variable domain (outside the CDR3, taken from reference TRBV19 and TRBJ1-5): DGGITQSPKYLFRKEGQNVTLSCEQNLNHDAMYWYRQDPGQGLRLIYYSQIVNDFQKGDIAEGYSVSREKKESFPLTVTSAQKNPTAFYLCASSSIQGAYSNQPQHFGDGTRLSIL.